This TCR beta chain was identified during a study of blood T cell repertoires in COVID-19. Study-level information: The study drew acute and convalescent COVID-19 samples from the United States, Italy and Spain. From T cells, B-cell-depleted T cells, or PBMCs came the material, which was cDNA or gDNA.

CDR3 length equals 14 residues. V gave up 6 bases and J gave up 3 bases; unmatched junction bases: 4. Germline V gene lookup returns CDR1 MNHEY and CDR2 SVGAGI. Under the authors' procedure: From reference gene primer amplification, estimates of nucleated cell counts were derived. Assay: immunoSEQ multiplex PCR; the TCRdb copy retains only in-frame clones and omits some. V and J calls and clone size are given by that table; D and trimming were obtained from the DNA. Seen here are about 80,000 clones, approximately 76% observed once, and the top ten hold 16%. The TCR sequence derives from a man aged 70 or older with active or convalescent COVID-19. The specimen sequenced was peripheral blood. The V and J genes are TRBV6-5 and TRBJ2-7; the match to TRBD2 covers 11 bases. The CDR3 is CASRPSGGNYEQYF. The CDR3, as DNA: TGTGCCAGCAGACCTAGCGGGGGGAACTACGAGCAGTACTTC.